A single sample gave rise to the 3 T cell receptor beta chains below, sequenced in a study of blood T cell repertoires in COVID-19. Here immunoSEQ multiplex PCR was the method, and the copy in TCRdb shows in-frame clones only, minus some. Of 150,000 to 200,000 clones in the sample, around four fifths were seen once. Sequencing was performed on peripheral blood. Receptors originate from a woman in her sixties or seventies with COVID-19, enrolled during active disease.

The chain is built from TRBV5-6 and TRBJ1-1; D is uncertain. V was trimmed by 1 base and J by 9 bases, leaving 13 bases between them. This CDR3 has 13 residues. Germline CDR1 reads SGHDT; CDR2 reads YYEEEE. The CDR3 sequence is CASSLRDSRKAFF. The CDR3 DNA reads TGTGCCAGCAGCTTGCGGGATTCCCGGAAAGCTTTCTTT.

The rearrangement joins TRBV28 to TRBJ2-1, with D maybe TRBD2 (7 bases). The CDR3 sequence is 14 residues long. V was shortened by 3 bases and J by 10 bases, with 16 bases between the two germline ends. Germline V gene sequence: CDR1 MDHEN, CDR2 SYDVKM. CDR3 residues: CASSFYAGAGEQFF. The CDR3 DNA is TGTGCCAGCAGTTTTTACGCGGGGGCAGGGGAGCAGTTCTTC. Supplemented by reference TRBV28 and TRBJ2-1, the full variable domain reads DVKVTQSSRYLVKRTGEKVFLECVQDMDHENMFWYRQDPGLGLRLIYFSYDVKMKEKGDIPEGYSVSREKKERFSLILESASTNQTSMYLCASSFYAGAGEQFFGPGTRLTVL.

The chain joins TRBV3-1 (or the pseudogene TRBV3-2) to TRBJ2-5; tentative D call: TRBD2 (5 bases). Trimming shortened V by 3 bases and J by 5 bases, and 13 bases separated the two germline ends. The germline V gene has CDR1 LGHDT and CDR2 YNNKEL (reference sequence). The CDR3 covers 14 residues. In DNA form, the CDR3 reads TGTGCCAGCAGCCAGAGGGCTATCCGGGAGACCCAGTACTTC. Translating gives CASSQRAIRETQYF.